This T cell receptor beta chain was recorded in a study of T cells after somatic rescue of genetic block (dated by TCRdb to the early 2020s). For context, the study as a whole: What the study looked at was long-term robustness, specifically in a T-cell system that came about through somatic rescue of a genetic block in T-cell development.

Libraries were built with the immunoSEQ multiplex PCR assay. This is the immuneACCESS table as TCRdb keeps it, with only in-frame sequences that have V and J called. A part of the clones is gone; compared with another copy, unresolved V genes explain less than half, and the rest is unexplained. In all, the sample holds some 10,000 clones, and over 65% of those were seen once. In total, the top ten clones hold approximately 20% of the sample. With regard to this clone: There is no known antigen for this receptor. Base quality data are lacking; no much larger clone is found one base away.

The CDR3 covers 17 residues, taking in both the cysteine and the phenylalanine. The kept DNA is CDR3 alone, 51 bases in frame from the first base. As encoded in the germline V gene (reference sequence), CDR1 is PRHDT while CDR2 is FYEKMQ. Relative to germline, V is missing 1 base and J is missing 2 bases, with 7 bases of the junction outside any gene match. The sequenced material came from peripheral blood mononuclear cells (PBMCs). This receptor was identified in a boy younger than 18. The receptor chain draws on TRBV13 and TRBJ2-5; TRBD2 matches 10 bases in the middle. The CDR3 region reads CASSLEGLAGVQETQYF. The DNA reads as follows: TGTGCCAGCAGCTTAGAGGGGCTAGCGGGAGTGCAAGAGACCCAGTACTTC.